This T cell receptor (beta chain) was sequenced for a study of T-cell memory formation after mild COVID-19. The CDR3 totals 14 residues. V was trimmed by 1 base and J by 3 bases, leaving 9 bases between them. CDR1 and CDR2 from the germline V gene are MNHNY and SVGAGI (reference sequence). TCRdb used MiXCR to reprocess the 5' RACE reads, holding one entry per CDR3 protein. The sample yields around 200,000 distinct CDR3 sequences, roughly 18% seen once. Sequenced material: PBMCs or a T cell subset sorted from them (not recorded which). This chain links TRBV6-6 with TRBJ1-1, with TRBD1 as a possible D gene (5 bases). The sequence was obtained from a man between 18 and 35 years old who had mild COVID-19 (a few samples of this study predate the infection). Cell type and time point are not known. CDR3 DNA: TGTGCCAGCAGTTACTACGGGGCGCACACTGAAGCTTTCTTT. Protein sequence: CASSYYGAHTEAFF.